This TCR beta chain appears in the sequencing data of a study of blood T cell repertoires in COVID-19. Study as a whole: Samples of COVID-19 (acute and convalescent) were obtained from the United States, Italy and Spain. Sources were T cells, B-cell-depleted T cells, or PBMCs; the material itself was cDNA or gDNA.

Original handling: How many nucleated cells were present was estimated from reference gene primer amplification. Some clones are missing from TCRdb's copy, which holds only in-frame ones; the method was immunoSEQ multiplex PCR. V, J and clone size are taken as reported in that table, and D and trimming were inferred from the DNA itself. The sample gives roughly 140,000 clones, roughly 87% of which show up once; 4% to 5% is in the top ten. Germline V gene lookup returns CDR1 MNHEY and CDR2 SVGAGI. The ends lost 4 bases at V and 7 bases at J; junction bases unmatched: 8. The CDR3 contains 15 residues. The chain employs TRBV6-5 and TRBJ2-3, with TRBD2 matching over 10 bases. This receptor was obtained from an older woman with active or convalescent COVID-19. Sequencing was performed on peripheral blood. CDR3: CASSFSAGGPNTQYF. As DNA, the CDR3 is TGTGCCAGCAGTTTCTCAGCGGGGGGGCCGAATACGCAGTATTTT.